This TCR beta chain appears in the sequencing data of a study of vaccination and CD4 T cells after COVID-19. About the research overall: Each person enrolled got two BNT162b2 or mRNA-1273 vaccine doses. Study results and caveats: Looking at convalescent patients, 304 of their 307 vaccine-specific clones were spike mono-reactive. Convalescent patients displayed a median 86.3% of reactive clones emerging only post-vaccination.

Cultured CD4+ T cell DNA underwent sequencing with the Oncomine TCR Beta short-read assay. TCRdb itself ran the PCR reads through MiXCR, one entry per CDR3 protein. This table has 15,000 to 25,000 distinct CDR3 sequences, just under 55% appearing once. As for treatment: roughly 11-day PBMC culture with coronavirus spike peptide pools or control peptides (ViraFEST assay). Comment on this clonotype: Its antigen is undetermined.

The V gene lost 3 bases and the J gene lost 4 bases, with 13 bases spanning the gap. The CDR3 is made up of 15 amino acids. The sequenced material came from CD4+ T cells from blood, cultured in vitro. The clonotype originates from a human donor who had recovered from COVID-19. The chain links TRBV12-3 or TRBV12-4 to TRBJ1-5, with D possibly matching TRBD1 (5 bases). This chain's CDR3 is CASSLFGGGNQPQHF. The DNA of the CDR3 is TGTGCCAGCAGTTTGTTCGGGGGAGGAAATCAGCCCCAGCATTTT.